The rows below give T cell receptor beta chains drawn from one sample of a study of T-cell reconstitution after alpha-beta-depleted transplantation in children. TCRdb reprocessed the PCR reads with MiXCR, giving one entry per CDR3 protein. The sample consists of 800,000 to 1,000,000 distinct CDR3 sequences, less than 30% of them appearing once. The material sequenced was PBMCs, mostly from graft donor cells, taken 360 days after TCRalphabeta/CD19-depleted stem cell transplant. These receptors originate from a boy under three years old who had a stem cell transplant for SCID, so the T cells may come from the graft donor. Each CDR3 is given with its conserved first and last residue. A D gene is named only where the DNA matches it firmly. Clone size appears in some rows only: once, few, many, or a class for an expanded clone.

cdr3_aa,cdr3_nt,v_call,d_call,j_call,clone_size
CASSLGFPSDIISGELFF,TGTGCCAGCAGTTTAGGTTTTCCATCAGACATTATCAGCGGGGAGCTGTTTTTT,TRBV27,-,TRBJ2-2,few
CASTQHPGGDEQYF,TGTGCCAGCACCCAACACCCAGGGGGGGACGAGCAGTACTTC,TRBV28,-,TRBJ2-7,-
CSARVILAKRGNEQFF,TGCAGTGCTAGAGTGATACTAGCGAAGAGAGGTAATGAGCAGTTCTTC,TRBV20-1,TRBD2,TRBJ2-1,-
CSTRGPTEAFF,TGCAGCACGCGGGGTCCCACTGAAGCTTTCTTT,TRBV20-1,-,TRBJ1-1,few
CASSSGTAPSYEQYF,TGTGCCAGCAGCTCCGGGACAGCTCCTTCCTACGAGCAGTACTTC,TRBV7-6,TRBD1,TRBJ2-7,-
CASSPTQIGLAGRTQYF,TGTGCCAGCAGCCCAACCCAAATCGGACTAGCTGGCCGTACGCAGTATTTT,TRBV3-1,TRBD2,TRBJ2-3,-
CASSRLTSGSDEQFF,TGCGCCAGCAGCAGACTGACTAGCGGGAGCGATGAGCAGTTCTTC,TRBV4-3,TRBD2,TRBJ2-1,-
CASRPGHPLSGANVLTF,TGTGCCAGCAGGCCGGGACACCCACTGTCTGGGGCCAACGTCCTGACTTTC,TRBV12-3/TRBV12-4,-,TRBJ2-6,few
CASSPDALAGETQYF,TGTGCCAGCAGCCCTGATGCCCTGGCTGGGGAGACCCAGTACTTC,TRBV12-3/TRBV12-4,-,TRBJ2-5,many
CASSQDTSGVETQYF,TGTGCCAGCAGCCAAGACACTAGCGGGGTGGAGACCCAGTACTTC,TRBV14,TRBD2,TRBJ2-5,few
CASSLFGAGYGYTF,TGTGCCAGCAGTTTGTTCGGGGCAGGCTATGGCTACACCTTC,TRBV12-3/TRBV12-4,-,TRBJ1-2,few
CASSPDPPGELFF,TGTGCCAGCAGCCCTGACCCACCCGGGGAGCTGTTTTTT,TRBV7-3,-,TRBJ2-2,few
CASSDPGTGGEKLFF,TGCGCCAGCAGCGACCCGGGGACAGGTGGGGAAAAACTGTTTTTT,TRBV5-1,TRBD1,TRBJ1-4,few